This entry features one T cell receptor (beta chain) sequence. The source of the sample is a study of blood T cell repertoires in COVID-19. Across the whole study: Sites in the United States, Italy and Spain provided acute and convalescent COVID-19 samples. Sources were T cells, B-cell-depleted T cells, or PBMCs; the material itself was cDNA or gDNA.

Per the authors' pipeline: Quantification of nucleated cells was approximated via reference gene primer amplification. The repertoire was sequenced with immunoSEQ multiplex PCR; TCRdb's copy has only in-frame clones and lacks some. Clone size and V and J calls were adopted from that table, with D and trimming inferred from the DNA. The sample holds 65,000 to 100,000 clones, around nine tenths seen once. Germline loops: CDR1 LGHDT, CDR2 YNNKEL (reference sequence). CDR3 length equals 14 residues. With V trimmed by 6 bases and J by 7 bases, 6 bases remained unmatched. The rearrangement joins TRBV3-1 (or the pseudogene TRBV3-2) to TRBJ1-2; TRBD1 aligns across 12 bases. The clonotype originates from a woman of 80 years or more with acute or convalescent COVID-19. The sequenced sample consisted of peripheral blood. Written as DNA, the CDR3 is TGTGCCAGCAGTAAGGGACAGGGGGCGGGTGGCTACACCTTC. Its protein is CASSKGQGAGGYTF.